The clone carrying this TCR beta chain has more than one count but fewer than ten. Its antigen is unknown. TCRdb re-derived calls from the 5' RACE reads in MiXCR, one entry per CDR3 protein. The data show tens of thousands of distinct CDR3 sequences, roughly 27% seen once. Overall study results and limits: Tumor Tregs overlapped most with tumor, then blood, naive CD4+ cells.

V gave up 1 base and J gave up 5 bases; unmatched junction bases: 7. CDR3 length: 16 amino acids. CDR1 MNHNS and CDR2 SASEGT come from the germline V gene. Cells sorted as Tregs were CD4+, CD25+ and CD127-/low. Sequenced material: tumor-infiltrating Tregs sorted from the breast tumor. The clonotype originates from a female donor with breast cancer. V and J are TRBV6-1 and TRBJ1-5, with TRBD1 matching over 8 bases. This chain's CDR3 is CASSEDRTGYDQPQHF. In nucleotides, the CDR3 is TGTGCCAGCAGTGAAGACCGGACAGGGTATGATCAGCCCCAGCATTTT.